This T cell receptor beta chain originates from a study of cytomegalovirus exposure and HLA in healthy donors. Points on this clone: The antigen remains unidentified.

TCRdb keeps only in-frame clones here, not all; method: immunoSEQ multiplex PCR. The sample carries roughly 330,000 clones, roughly 87% recorded once. The study, taken as a whole, reports: The tendency of first-cohort TCR clusters to co-occur in the 120 or so validation repertoires was identified by a subsequent analysis.

The material sequenced was PBMCs. This clonotype originated in a woman between 25 and 40 years old in good health and CMV-seropositive.

This CDR3 is CASSSTGFGANVLTF. As DNA, the CDR3 is TGTGCCAGCAGCTCGACAGGGTTTGGGGCCAACGTCCTGACTTTC. The rearrangement links TRBV5-4 to TRBJ2-6, with TRBD1 matching over 7 bases. V dropped 3 bases and J dropped 3; count of bases not matched to a gene: 3. Germline CDR1 reads SGHNT; CDR2 reads YYREEE (reference sequence). CDR3 size: 15 residues.